The 10 T cell receptor beta chains below come from one sample, sequenced in a study of blood T cell repertoires in COVID-19. Clones were read by immunoSEQ multiplex PCR, and TCRdb kept only the in-frame ones, dropping some. Of some 86,000 clones in the sample, roughly 90% were seen once. The sample was peripheral blood. The receptors stem from a human donor with active COVID-19. The donor label of this sample is uncertain.

This chain links TRBV7-2 with TRBJ1-5, with a tentative D call TRBD1 (5 bases). Germline assignment: CDR1 SGHTA and CDR2 FQGNSA. The CDR3 extends over 14 amino acids. Trimming left V 1 base short and J 5 bases short, with 9 bases between. The CDR3 is CASSLEWGDQPQHF. Here the CDR3 DNA reads TGTGCCAGCAGCTTAGAATGGGGGGATCAGCCCCAGCATTTT.

Details on this clone: Relative to the germline gene, one junction end is altered; a read error may explain this. The chain recombines TRBV11-2 with TRBJ1-1, with unresolved D. The CDR3 runs to 13 residues. Germline CDR1 reads SGHAT; CDR2 reads FQNNGV. The CDR3 sequence: CASSSLSGFEVFF. The CDR3, as DNA: TGTGCCAGCAGCTCCCTAAGCGGTTTTGAAGTTTTCTTT.

The rearrangement joins TRBV5-1 to TRBJ2-7, with D perhaps matching TRBD1 (6 bases). The V end lost 0 bases, the J end lost 1 base, and 11 bases lay between the germline ends. The length of the CDR3 is 15 residues. Germline CDR1 reads SGHRS; CDR2 reads YFSETQ. DNA for the CDR3: TGCGCCAGCAGCTTGGTCGGGCAGGGGTCCTACGAGCAGTACTTC. This gives the protein CASSLVGQGSYEQYF.

This chain links TRBV5-1 with TRBJ2-1, with 11 nucleotides matching TRBD2. Germline loops: CDR1 SGHRS, CDR2 YFSETQ. V lost 0 bases to trimming and J lost 0 bases; unmatched junction nucleotides: 5. The CDR3 is 18 amino acids. DNA of the CDR3: TGCGCCAGCAGCTTGGAGCTAGCGGGGGGAAGCTCCTACAATGAGCAGTTCTTC. It encodes CASSLELAGGSSYNEQFF.

This chain links TRBV28 with TRBJ2-3, with a possible D match to TRBD1 (6 bases). CDR3 length equals 17 residues. The V gene lost 4 bases and the J gene lost 3 bases, with 20 bases spanning the gap. The germline gives CDR1 MDHEN, CDR2 SYDVKM. CDR3 in amino acids: CASSSVWGQELTDTQYF. The CDR3 DNA reads TGTGCCAGCAGTTCAGTGTGGGGACAAGAACTGACAGATACGCAGTATTTT.

The chain combines TRBV6-1 with TRBJ2-3, with 8 nucleotides matching TRBD1. Trimming at V came to 0 bases and at J to 3 bases, leaving 14 bases not matched to a gene. The CDR3 extends over 19 amino acids. Germline V CDR1 and CDR2: MNHNS, SASEGT. For the CDR3, the DNA is TGTGCCAGCAGTGAAGCGCCCCCCTCCGGGACAGGCAATACAGATACGCAGTATTTT. Translating gives CASSEAPPSGTGNTDTQYF.

CDR3 protein: CASSPSGVNSPLHF. CDR3 DNA sequence: TGCGCCAGCAGCCCAAGCGGAGTTAATTCACCCCTCCACTTT. The genes are TRBV5-1 and TRBJ1-6; D uncertain. Germline V gives CDR1 SGHRS, CDR2 YFSETQ. The V and J ends lost 4 bases and 6 bases respectively, with 11 bases between them. The CDR3 runs to 14 residues. The full variable domain, its missing parts supplied by reference TRBV5-1 and TRBJ1-6, is KAGVTQTPRYLIKTRGQQVTLSCSPISGHRSVSWYQQTPGQGLQFLFEYFSETQRNKGNFPGRFSGRQFSNSRSEMNVSTLELGDSALYLCASSPSGVNSPLHFGNGTRLTVT.

The chain combines TRBV7-9 with TRBJ1-3, with D tentatively TRBD1 (5 bases). The CDR3 sequence is 16 residues long. The V end was cut by 1 base, the J end by 1 base, with 11 bases between. CDR1 is SEHNR and CDR2 is FQNEAQ in the germline V gene (reference sequence). CDR3 protein: CASSLGGRGSGNTIYF. The CDR3 region has the DNA TGTGCCAGCAGCTTAGGGGGCCGGGGGTCTGGAAACACCATATATTTT.

The chain couples TRBV3-1 (or the pseudogene TRBV3-2) to TRBJ2-1; 9 bases are a match to TRBD2. With 0 bases clipped from V and 2 bases from J, the junction kept 8 bases outside the gene matches. Germline V CDR1 and CDR2: LGHDT, YNNKEL (reference sequence). CDR3 length: 18 amino acids. The CDR3 DNA reads TGTGCCAGCAGCCAAGACTGGGGCGGGGGGGCAGCCTACAATGAGCAGTTCTTC. Translated, it gives CASSQDWGGGAAYNEQFF.

The chain has TRBV5-1 and TRBJ2-5; the D gene is possibly TRBD1 (6 bases). This CDR3 contains 12 residues. Germline V lookup: CDR1 SGHRS, CDR2 YFSETQ. V was pared by 6 bases and J by 5 bases, with 11 bases between. The CDR3 DNA reads TGCGCCAGCAAAGGGGGATGGGAGACCCAGTACTTC. This gives the protein CASKGGWETQYF.